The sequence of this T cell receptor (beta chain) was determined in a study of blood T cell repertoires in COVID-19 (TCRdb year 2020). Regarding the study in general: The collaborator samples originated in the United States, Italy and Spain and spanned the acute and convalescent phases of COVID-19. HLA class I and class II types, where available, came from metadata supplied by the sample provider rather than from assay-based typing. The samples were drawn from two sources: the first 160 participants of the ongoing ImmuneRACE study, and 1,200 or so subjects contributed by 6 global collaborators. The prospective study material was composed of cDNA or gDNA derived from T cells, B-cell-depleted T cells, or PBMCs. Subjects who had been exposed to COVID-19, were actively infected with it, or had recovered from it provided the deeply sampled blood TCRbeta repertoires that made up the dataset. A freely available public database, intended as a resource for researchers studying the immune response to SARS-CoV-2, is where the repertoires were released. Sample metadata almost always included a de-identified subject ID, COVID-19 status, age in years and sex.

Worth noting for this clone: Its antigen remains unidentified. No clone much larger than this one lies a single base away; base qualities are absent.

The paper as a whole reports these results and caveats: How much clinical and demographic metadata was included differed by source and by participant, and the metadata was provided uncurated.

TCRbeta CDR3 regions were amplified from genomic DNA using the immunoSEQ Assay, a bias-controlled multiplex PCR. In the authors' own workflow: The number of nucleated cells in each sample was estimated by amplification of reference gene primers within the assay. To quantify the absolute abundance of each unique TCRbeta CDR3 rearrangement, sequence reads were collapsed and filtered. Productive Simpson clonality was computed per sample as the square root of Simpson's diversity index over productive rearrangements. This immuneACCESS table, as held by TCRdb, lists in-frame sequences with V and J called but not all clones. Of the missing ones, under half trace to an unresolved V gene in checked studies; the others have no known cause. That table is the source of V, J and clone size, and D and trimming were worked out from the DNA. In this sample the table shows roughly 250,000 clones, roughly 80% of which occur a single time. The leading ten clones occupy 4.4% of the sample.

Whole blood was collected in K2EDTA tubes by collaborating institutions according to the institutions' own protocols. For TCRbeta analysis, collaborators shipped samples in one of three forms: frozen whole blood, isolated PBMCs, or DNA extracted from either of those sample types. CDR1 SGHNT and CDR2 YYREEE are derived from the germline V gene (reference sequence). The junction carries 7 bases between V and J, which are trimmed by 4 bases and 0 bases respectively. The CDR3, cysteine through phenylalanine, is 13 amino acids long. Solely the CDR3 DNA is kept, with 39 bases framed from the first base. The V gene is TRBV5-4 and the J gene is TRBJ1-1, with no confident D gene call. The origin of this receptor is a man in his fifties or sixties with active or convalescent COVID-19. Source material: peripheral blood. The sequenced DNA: TGTGCCAGCAGCCCGTACTTGAACACTGAAGCTTTCTTT. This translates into CASSPYLNTEAFF.